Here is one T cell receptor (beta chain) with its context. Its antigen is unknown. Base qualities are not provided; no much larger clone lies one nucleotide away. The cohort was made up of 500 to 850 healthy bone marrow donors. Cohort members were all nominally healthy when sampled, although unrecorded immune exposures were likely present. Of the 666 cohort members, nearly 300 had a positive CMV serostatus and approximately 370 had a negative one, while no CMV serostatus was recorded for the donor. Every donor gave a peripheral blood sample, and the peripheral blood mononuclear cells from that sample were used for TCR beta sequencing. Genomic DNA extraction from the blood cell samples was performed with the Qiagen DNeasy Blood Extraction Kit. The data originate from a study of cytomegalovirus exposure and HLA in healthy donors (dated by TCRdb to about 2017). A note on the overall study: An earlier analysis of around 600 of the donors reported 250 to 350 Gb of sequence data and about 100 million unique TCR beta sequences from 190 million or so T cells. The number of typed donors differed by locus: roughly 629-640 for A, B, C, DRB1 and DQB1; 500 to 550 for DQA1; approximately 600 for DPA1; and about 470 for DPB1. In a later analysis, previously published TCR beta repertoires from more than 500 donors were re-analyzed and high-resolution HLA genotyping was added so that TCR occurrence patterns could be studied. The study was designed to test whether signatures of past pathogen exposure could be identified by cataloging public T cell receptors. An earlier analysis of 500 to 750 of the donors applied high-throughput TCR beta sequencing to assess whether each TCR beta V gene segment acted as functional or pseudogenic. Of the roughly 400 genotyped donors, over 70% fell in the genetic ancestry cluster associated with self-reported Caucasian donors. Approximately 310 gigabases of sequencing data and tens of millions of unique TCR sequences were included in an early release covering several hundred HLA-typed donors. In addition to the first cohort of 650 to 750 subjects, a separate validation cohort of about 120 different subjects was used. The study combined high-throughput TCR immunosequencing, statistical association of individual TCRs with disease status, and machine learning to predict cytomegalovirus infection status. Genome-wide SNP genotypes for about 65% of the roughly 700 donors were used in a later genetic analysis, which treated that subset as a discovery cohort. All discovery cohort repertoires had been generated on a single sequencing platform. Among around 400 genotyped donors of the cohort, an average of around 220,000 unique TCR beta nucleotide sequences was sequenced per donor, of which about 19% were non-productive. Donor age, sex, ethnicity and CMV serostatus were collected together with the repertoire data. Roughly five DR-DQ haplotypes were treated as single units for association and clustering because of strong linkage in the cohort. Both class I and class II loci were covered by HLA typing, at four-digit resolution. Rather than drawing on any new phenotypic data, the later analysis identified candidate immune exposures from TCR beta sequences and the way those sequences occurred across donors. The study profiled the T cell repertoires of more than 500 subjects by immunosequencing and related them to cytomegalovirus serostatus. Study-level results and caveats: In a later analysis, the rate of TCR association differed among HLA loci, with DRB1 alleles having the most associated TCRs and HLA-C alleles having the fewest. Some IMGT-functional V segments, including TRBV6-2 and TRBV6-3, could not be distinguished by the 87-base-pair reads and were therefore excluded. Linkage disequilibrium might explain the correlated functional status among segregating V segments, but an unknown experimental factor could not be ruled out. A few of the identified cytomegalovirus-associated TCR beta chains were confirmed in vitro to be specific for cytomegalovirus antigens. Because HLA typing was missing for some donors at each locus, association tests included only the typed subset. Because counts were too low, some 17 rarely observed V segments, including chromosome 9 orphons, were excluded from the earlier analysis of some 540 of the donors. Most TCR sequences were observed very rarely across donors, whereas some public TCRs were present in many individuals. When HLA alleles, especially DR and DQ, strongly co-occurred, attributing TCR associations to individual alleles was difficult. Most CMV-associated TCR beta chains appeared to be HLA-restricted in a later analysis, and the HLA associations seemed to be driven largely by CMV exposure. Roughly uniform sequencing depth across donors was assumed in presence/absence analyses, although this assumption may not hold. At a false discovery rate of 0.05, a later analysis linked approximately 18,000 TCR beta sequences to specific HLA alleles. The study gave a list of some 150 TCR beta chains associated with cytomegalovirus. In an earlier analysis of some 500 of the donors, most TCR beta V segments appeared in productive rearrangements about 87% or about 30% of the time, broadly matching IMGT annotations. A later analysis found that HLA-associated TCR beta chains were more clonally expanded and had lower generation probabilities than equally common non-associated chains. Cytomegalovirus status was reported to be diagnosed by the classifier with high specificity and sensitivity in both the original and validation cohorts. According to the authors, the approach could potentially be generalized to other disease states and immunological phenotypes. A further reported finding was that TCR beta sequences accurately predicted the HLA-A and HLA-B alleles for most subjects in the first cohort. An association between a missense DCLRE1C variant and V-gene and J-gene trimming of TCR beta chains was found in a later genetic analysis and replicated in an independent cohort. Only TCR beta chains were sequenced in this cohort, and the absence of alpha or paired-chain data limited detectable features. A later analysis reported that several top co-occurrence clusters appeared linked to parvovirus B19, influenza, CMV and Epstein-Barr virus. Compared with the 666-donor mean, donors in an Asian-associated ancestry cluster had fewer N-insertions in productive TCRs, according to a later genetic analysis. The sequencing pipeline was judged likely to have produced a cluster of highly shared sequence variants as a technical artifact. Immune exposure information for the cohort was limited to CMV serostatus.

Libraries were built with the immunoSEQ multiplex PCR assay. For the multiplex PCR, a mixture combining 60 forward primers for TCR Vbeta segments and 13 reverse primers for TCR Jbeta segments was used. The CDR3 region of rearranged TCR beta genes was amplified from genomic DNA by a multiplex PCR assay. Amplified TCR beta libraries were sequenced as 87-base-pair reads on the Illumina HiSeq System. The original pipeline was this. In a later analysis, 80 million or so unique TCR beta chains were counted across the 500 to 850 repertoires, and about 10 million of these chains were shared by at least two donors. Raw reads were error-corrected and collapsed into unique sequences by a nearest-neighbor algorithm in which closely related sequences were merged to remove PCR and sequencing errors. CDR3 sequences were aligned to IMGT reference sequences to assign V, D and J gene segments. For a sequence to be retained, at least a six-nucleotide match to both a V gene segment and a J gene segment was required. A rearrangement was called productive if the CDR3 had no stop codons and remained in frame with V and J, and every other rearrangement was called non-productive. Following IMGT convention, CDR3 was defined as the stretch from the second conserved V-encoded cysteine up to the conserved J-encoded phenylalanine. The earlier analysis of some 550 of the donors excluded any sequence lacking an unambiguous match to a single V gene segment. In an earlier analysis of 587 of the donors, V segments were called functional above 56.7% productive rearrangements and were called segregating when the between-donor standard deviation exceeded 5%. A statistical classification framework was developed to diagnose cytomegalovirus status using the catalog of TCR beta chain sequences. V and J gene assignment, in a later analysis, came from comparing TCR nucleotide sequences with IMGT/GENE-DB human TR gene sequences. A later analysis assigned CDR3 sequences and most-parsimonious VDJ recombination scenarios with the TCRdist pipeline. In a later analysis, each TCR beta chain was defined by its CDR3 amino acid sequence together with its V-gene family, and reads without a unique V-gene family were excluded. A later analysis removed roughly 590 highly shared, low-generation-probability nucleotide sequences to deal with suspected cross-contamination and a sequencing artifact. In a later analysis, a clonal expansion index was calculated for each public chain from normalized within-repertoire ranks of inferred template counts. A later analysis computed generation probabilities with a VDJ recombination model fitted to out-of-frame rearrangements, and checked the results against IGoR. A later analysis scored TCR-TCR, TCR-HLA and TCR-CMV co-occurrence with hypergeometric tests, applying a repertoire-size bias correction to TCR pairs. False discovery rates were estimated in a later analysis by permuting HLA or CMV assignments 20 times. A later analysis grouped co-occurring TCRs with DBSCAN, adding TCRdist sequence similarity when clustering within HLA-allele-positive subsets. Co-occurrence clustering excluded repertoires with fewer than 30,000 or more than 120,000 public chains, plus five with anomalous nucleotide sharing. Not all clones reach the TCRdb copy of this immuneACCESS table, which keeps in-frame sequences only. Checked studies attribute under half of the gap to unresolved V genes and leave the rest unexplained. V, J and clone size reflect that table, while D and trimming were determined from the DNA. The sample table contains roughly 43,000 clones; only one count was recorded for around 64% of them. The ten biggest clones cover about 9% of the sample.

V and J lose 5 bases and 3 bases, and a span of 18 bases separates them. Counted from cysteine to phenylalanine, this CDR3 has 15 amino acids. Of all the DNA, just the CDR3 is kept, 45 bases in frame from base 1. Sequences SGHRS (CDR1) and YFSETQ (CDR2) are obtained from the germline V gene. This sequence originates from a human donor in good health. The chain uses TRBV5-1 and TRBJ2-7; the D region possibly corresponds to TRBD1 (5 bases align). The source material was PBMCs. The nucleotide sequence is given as TGCGCCAGCAGAACAGGCAGGGCCGGGCTCTACGAGCAGTACTTC. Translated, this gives CASRTGRAGLYEQYF. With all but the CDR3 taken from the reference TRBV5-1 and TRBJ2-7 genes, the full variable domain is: KAGVTQTPRYLIKTRGQQVTLSCSPISGHRSVSWYQQTPGQGLQFLFEYFSETQRNKGNFPGRFSGRQFSNSRSEMNVSTLELGDSALYLCASRTGRAGLYEQYFGPGTRLTVT.